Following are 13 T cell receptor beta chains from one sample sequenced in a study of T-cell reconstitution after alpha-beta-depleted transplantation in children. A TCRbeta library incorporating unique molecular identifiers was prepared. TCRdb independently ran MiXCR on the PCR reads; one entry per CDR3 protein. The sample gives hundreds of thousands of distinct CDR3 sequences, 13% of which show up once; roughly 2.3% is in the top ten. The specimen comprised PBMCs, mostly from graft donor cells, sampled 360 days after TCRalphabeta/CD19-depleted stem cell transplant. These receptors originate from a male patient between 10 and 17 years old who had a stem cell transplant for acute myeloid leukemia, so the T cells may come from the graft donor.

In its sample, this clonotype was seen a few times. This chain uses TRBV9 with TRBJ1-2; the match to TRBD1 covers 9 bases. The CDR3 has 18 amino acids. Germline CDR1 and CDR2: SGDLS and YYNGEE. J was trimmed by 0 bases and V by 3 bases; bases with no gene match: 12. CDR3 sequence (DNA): TGTGCCAGCAGCGCCCCTACAGGGGGCCATAGTACTAACTATGGCTACACCTTC. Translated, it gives CASSAPTGGHSTNYGYTF. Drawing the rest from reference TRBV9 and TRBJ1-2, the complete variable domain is DSGVTQTPKHLITATGQRVTLRCSPRSGDLSVYWYQQSLDQGLQFLIQYYNGEERAKGNILERFSAQQFPDLHSELNLSSLELGDSALYFCASSAPTGGHSTNYGYTFGSGTRLTVV.

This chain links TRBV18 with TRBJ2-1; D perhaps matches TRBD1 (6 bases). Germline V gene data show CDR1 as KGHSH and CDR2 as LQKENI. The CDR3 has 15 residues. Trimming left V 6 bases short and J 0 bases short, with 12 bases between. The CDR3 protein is CASSLKDSSYNEQFF. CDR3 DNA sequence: TGTGCCAGCTCTCTCAAGGACAGCTCCTACAATGAGCAGTTCTTC.

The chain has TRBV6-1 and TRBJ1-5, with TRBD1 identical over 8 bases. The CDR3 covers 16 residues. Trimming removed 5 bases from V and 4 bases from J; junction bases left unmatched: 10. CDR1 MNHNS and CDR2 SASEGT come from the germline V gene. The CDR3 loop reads CASSPIRTGSNQPQHF. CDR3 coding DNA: TGTGCCAGCAGTCCCATTCGGACAGGGAGTAATCAGCCCCAGCATTTT.

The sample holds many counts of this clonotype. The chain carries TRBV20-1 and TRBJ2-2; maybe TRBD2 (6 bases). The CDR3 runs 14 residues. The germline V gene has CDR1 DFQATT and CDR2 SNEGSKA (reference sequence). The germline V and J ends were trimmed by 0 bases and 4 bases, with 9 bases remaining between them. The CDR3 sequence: CSARDRGGTGELFF. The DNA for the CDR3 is TGCAGTGCTAGAGATCGGGGAGGCACCGGGGAGCTGTTTTTT.

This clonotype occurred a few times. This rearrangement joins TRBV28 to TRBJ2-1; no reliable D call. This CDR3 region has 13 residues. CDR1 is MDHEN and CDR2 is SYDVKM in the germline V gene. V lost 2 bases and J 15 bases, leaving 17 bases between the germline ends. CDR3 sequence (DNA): TGTGCCAGCAGTTTAAGTCCGCCGGAGCAAGGGTTCTTC. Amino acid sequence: CASSLSPPEQGFF.

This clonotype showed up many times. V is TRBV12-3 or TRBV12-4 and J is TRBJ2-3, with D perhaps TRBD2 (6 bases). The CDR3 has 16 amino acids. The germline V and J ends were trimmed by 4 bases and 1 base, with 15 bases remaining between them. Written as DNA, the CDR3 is TGTGCCAGCAGTTCACGCACGGGGGTGCGCACAGATACGCAGTATTTT. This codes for CASSSRTGVRTDTQYF.

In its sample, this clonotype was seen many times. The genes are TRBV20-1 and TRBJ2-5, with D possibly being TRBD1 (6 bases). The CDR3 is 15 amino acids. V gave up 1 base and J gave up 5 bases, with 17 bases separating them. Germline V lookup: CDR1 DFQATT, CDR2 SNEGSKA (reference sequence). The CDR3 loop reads CSARGGLPMWETQYF. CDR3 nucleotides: TGCAGTGCTAGAGGGGGGCTCCCCATGTGGGAGACCCAGTACTTC.

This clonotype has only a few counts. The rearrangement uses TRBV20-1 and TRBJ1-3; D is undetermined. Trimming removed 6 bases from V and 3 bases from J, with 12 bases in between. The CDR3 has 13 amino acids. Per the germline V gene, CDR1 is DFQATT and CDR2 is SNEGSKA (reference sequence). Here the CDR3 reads CSANQAGGNTIYF. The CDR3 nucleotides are TGCAGTGCCAATCAGGCAGGTGGAAACACCATATATTTT.

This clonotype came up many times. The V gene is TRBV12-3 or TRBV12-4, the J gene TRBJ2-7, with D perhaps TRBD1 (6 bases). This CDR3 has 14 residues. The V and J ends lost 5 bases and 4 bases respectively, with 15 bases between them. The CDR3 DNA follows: TGTGCCAGCAGTGGAGTCGACAGGCTGTACGAGCAGTACTTC. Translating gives CASSGVDRLYEQYF.

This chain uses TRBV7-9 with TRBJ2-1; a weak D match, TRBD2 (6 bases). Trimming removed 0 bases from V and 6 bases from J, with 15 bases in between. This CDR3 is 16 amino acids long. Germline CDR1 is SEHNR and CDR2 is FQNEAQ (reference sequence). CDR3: CASSLALSGDSNEQFF. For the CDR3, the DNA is TGTGCCAGCAGCTTAGCGCTTAGCGGAGACAGCAATGAGCAGTTCTTC.

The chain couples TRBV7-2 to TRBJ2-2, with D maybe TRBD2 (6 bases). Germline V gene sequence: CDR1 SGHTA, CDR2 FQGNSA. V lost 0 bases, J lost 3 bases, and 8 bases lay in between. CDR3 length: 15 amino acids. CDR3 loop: CASSLAGGHTGELFF. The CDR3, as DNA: TGTGCCAGCAGCTTAGCGGGAGGCCACACCGGGGAGCTGTTTTTT.

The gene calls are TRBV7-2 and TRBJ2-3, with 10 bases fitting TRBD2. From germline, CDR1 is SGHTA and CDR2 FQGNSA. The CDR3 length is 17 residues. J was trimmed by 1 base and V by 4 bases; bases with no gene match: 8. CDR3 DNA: TGTGCCAGCAGCTCAACCCCTGGACTAGCGGGCACAGATACGCAGTATTTT. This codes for CASSSTPGLAGTDTQYF.

In DNA, the CDR3 is TGTGCCAGCAGTCCCTGGACAGCTGGTAGCGAGCAGTACTTC. Translating it yields CASSPWTAGSEQYF. The V gene is TRBV28, the J gene TRBJ2-7, with D tentatively TRBD1 (6 bases). The CDR3 has 14 amino acids. Trimming removed 5 bases at V and 6 bases at J, with 17 bases between. Per germline, CDR1 MDHEN and CDR2 SYDVKM.